Presented here are 4 T cell receptor beta chains from one specimen sequenced in a study of control samples from healthy donors and cancer patients. Sequencing was performed with immunoSEQ multiplex PCR; in TCRdb, only in-frame clones are kept and a portion is missing. The data hold roughly 150,000 clones, with about nine tenths observed a single time. Specimen: blood. These TCRs come from a man under 40 in good health.

The V gene is TRBV12-3 or TRBV12-4, the J gene TRBJ2-7; tentative D call: TRBD1 (5 bases). With 3 bases removed from V and 5 bases from J, the gap between germline ends came to 11 bases. This CDR3 comprises 13 residues. This chain's CDR3 is CASSFLGAHEQYF. The CDR3 DNA follows: TGTGCCAGCAGTTTTCTTGGGGCCCACGAGCAGTACTTC.

The CDR3 loop is CASSLWTSGRSEQYF. The CDR3 coding sequence is TGTGCCAGCAGCCTTTGGACTAGCGGGAGATCCGAGCAGTACTTC. J is TRBJ2-7 and V is TRBV7-8, with 13 nucleotides matching TRBD2. The CDR3 contains 15 residues. The trim removed 5 bases at V and 6 bases at J, leaving 7 bases unmatched. From germline, CDR1 is SGHVS and CDR2 FQNEAQ. Combining the CDR3 with reference TRBV7-8 and TRBJ2-7 gives the whole variable domain GAGVSQSPRYKVAKRGQDVALRCDPISGHVSLFWYQQALGQGPEFLTYFQNEAQLDKSGLPSDRFFAERPEGSVSTLKIQRTQQEDSAVYLCASSLWTSGRSEQYFGPGTRLTVT.

This chain joins TRBV27 and TRBJ1-1; the match to TRBD1 covers 7 bases. The germline V gene has CDR1 MNHEY and CDR2 SMNVEV (reference sequence). The CDR3 extends over 14 amino acids. J was trimmed by 2 bases and V by 5 bases; bases with no gene match: 5. DNA for the CDR3: TGTGCCAGCAGTGTACAGGGGAGCAACACTGAAGCTTTCTTT. It is translated as CASSVQGSNTEAFF.

In DNA, the CDR3 is TGTGCCAGCAGCTTACTCTCGGGTGCCCTCAATGAGCAGTTCTTC. Its translation: CASSLLSGALNEQFF. The V gene is TRBV11-2, the J gene TRBJ2-1; D ambiguous. V was cut by 2 bases and J by 6 bases, with 14 bases left in between. This CDR3 has 15 residues. Germline CDR1 is SGHAT and CDR2 is FQNNGV.